The entry below describes one T cell receptor (beta chain). This specimen comes from a study of OX40 agonist ivuxolimab in advanced cancers. TCRdb's table, derived via immunoSEQ multiplex PCR, lists solely in-frame clones and lacks some. The repertoire includes about 140,000 clones, just over 90% of them detected once, and 1% sits in the top ten. The sample was CD4+ or CD8+ T cells sorted from blood, taken in a trial of the OX40 agonist ivuxolimab. The origin of this receptor is an adult with an advanced solid tumor such as melanoma, head and neck, liver or kidney cancer.

The CDR3 DNA reads as TGTGCCTGGAGTGTAAGAGTGGGAGAGACCCAGTACTTC. This encodes CAWSVRVGETQYF. The chain has TRBV30 and TRBJ2-5; D unresolved. Per the germline V gene, CDR1 is GTSNPN and CDR2 is SVGIG (reference sequence). Trimming took 0 bases from V and 4 from J, leaving 9 bases between them. This CDR3 comprises 13 residues.